The 30 T cell receptor beta chains presented below share a single source sample, sequenced in a study of cytomegalovirus exposure and HLA in healthy donors. PCR employed 60 Vbeta and 13 Jbeta primers. Repertoires were generated with immunoSEQ multiplex PCR, while TCRdb's copy carries only in-frame clones and drops some. Altogether about 150,000 clones are present, roughly four fifths being singletons, with the ten largest covering 4.8%. The sample comprised PBMCs. The receptors stem from a man between 18 and 29 years old in good health and CMV-seronegative.

The chain uses TRBV28 and TRBJ2-7, with TRBD2 matching over 9 bases. The CDR3 sequence is 16 residues long. Germline CDR1 and CDR2: MDHEN and SYDVKM. V shed 4 bases and J 6 bases; nucleotides not matched to a gene: 13. The CDR3 region has the DNA TGTGCCAGCAGTTCCCTTGGCGGGAGGGATTCAAGCGAGCAGTACTTC. This sequence encodes CASSSLGGRDSSEQYF.

The DNA for the CDR3 is TGTGCCAGCAGCTTCGATACACTAAAACCCTCTGGAAACACCATATATTTT. Protein sequence: CASSFDTLKPSGNTIYF. The V call is TRBV7-6, the J call TRBJ1-3; D gene unclear. The CDR3 is 17 residues long. Trimming left V 3 bases short and J 0 bases short, with 15 bases between. Germline V gives CDR1 SGHVS, CDR2 FNYEAQ.

This chain links TRBV7-9 with TRBJ2-7; possibly TRBD1 for D (5 bases). Germline CDR1 is SEHNR and CDR2 is FQNEAQ (reference sequence). The CDR3 extends over 16 amino acids. Trimming removed 4 bases from V and 4 bases from J, with 20 bases in between. CDR3 protein: CASSSGGHDLLYEQYF. The CDR3 nucleotides are TGTGCCAGCAGCTCGGGTGGACACGACCTCTTATACGAGCAGTACTTC.

This chain links TRBV6-5 with TRBJ1-3, with unresolved D. Trimming shortened V by 4 bases and J by 0 bases, and 10 bases separated the two germline ends. The CDR3 sequence is 15 residues long. Looked up from germline, CDR1 is MNHEY and CDR2 is SVGAGI. The CDR3 spells CASSSPLDSGNTIYF. DNA for the CDR3: TGTGCCAGCAGTTCCCCGTTAGACTCTGGAAACACCATATATTTT.

As DNA, the CDR3 is TGTGCCAGCAGCCCAGGCCCCCTCGAGCAGTACTTC. Amino acids: CASSPGPLEQYF. The genes are TRBV28 and TRBJ2-7; D is undetermined. The CDR3 loop spans 12 amino acids. Germline V gene sequence: CDR1 MDHEN, CDR2 SYDVKM. V lost 6 bases, J lost 6 bases, and 12 bases lay in between.

The chain is built from TRBV7-9 and TRBJ1-5, with 10 positions matching TRBD1. This CDR3 has 14 amino acids. V lost 4 bases and J lost 7; bases outside the gene matches: 4. CDR1 and CDR2 from the germline V gene are SEHNR and FQNEAQ (reference sequence). The CDR3: CASSSSDRGQPQHF. In DNA, the CDR3 is TGTGCCAGCAGCTCGTCGGACAGGGGGCAGCCCCAGCATTTT.

J is TRBJ2-7 and V is TRBV28; 16 bases agree with TRBD2. The V segment lost 8 bases and the J segment 6 bases; nucleotides outside the gene matches: 19. Germline V gives CDR1 MDHEN, CDR2 SYDVKM. The CDR3 runs 19 residues. CDR3 in amino acids: CASGGMEGGTSGRATEQYF. The CDR3, as DNA: TGTGCCAGCGGGGGGATGGAGGGCGGGACTAGCGGGAGGGCCACCGAGCAGTACTTC.

This chain connects TRBV5-6 to TRBJ1-2; D possibly corresponds to TRBD1 (5 bases). Germline V gene lookup returns CDR1 SGHDT and CDR2 YYEEEE. The V end lost 1 base, the J end lost 1 base, and 11 bases lay between the germline ends. There are 15 residues in the CDR3. The CDR3 sequence is CASSLRSTVNYGYTF. CDR3 bases: TGTGCCAGCAGCTTGAGATCGACAGTTAACTATGGCTACACCTTC.

The chain recombines TRBV18 with TRBJ2-1, with TRBD2 matching over 13 bases. Germline CDR1 reads KGHSH; CDR2 reads LQKENI. The junction had 6 bases not matched to a gene; V was cut back by 2 bases and J by 8 bases. This CDR3 contains 16 residues. This chain's CDR3 is CASSPSRLAGGYEQFF. The DNA of the CDR3 is TGTGCCAGCTCACCATCAAGACTAGCGGGAGGATATGAGCAGTTCTTC.

This chain connects TRBV27 to TRBJ2-1, with D tentatively TRBD2 (7 bases). Germline CDR1 and CDR2: MNHEY and SMNVEV (reference sequence). V lost 4 bases to trimming and J lost 5 bases, with 24 bases between them. This CDR3 contains 18 residues. DNA for the CDR3: TGTGCCAGCAGTTCCCCCTGGGGGCCCAGCGGGGTTCACAATGAGCAGTTCTTC. Translation: CASSSPWGPSGVHNEQFF.

The rearrangement joins TRBV2 to TRBJ1-1, with TRBD1 as a possible D gene (5 bases). V was clipped by 6 bases and J by 5 bases, with 10 bases between them. CDR1 and CDR2 from the germline V gene are SNHLY and FYNNEI. This CDR3 is built from 12 residues. The CDR3 is CASSVRGTEAFF. The CDR3 bases are TGTGCCAGCAGCGTAAGGGGTACTGAAGCTTTCTTT.

The genes are TRBV2 and TRBJ1-1, with D possibly matching TRBD1 (5 bases). CDR1 is SNHLY, CDR2 FYNNEI, per germline. The CDR3 loop spans 14 amino acids. The V gene lost 7 bases and the J gene lost 4 bases, with 16 bases spanning the gap. The CDR3 region has the DNA TGTGCCAGCAATGTCGACAGTTTAATCACTGAAGCTTTCTTT. Protein product: CASNVDSLITEAFF.

The chain uses TRBV10-3 and TRBJ1-2; 10 bases match TRBD1. The CDR3 loop spans 14 amino acids. J was trimmed by 3 bases and V by 8 bases; bases with no gene match: 6. In germline, CDR1 is ENHRY, CDR2 SYGVKD. The CDR3 DNA reads TGTGCCATCTCCGGACAGGGGGAACACTATGGCTACACCTTC. Translating gives CAISGQGEHYGYTF.

This chain joins TRBV4-2 and TRBJ2-1; TRBD2 aligns across 8 bases. The V and J ends lost 1 base and 7 bases, in that order; junction bases with no gene match: 6. This CDR3 region has 15 residues. Germline-derived CDR1 and CDR2 are LGHNA and YNFKEQ. CDR3: CASSQGAGGQNEQFF. The DNA of the CDR3 is TGTGCCAGCAGCCAAGGGGCGGGGGGTCAAAATGAGCAGTTCTTC.

The J gene is TRBJ1-6, the V gene TRBV6-1, with a tentative D call TRBD1 (5 bases). This CDR3 is 12 amino acids long. From germline, CDR1 is MNHNS and CDR2 SASEGT. V was cut by 9 bases and J by 10 bases, with 13 bases left in between. CDR3 sequence: CASRGAGSPLHF. The CDR3 DNA reads TGTGCCAGTCGGGGCGCGGGGTCACCCCTCCACTTT.

This clone came up a few times. Its ends do not fully match the called genes, so a read error is possible. The J gene is TRBJ2-5, the V gene TRBV7-7, with 16 bases that match TRBD2. In germline, CDR1 is SSHAT, CDR2 FNYEAQ (reference sequence). The CDR3 totals 19 residues. CDR3 protein: CASSLPGLAGGGYKETQYF. CDR3 nucleotides: TGTGCTAGCAGCTTACCGGGACTAGCGGGGGGGGGTTACAAGGAGACCCAGTACTTC.

This chain links TRBV28 with TRBJ2-7, with D possibly matching TRBD1 (7 bases). The germline V gene has CDR1 MDHEN and CDR2 SYDVKM. This CDR3 comprises 16 residues. Trimming removed 4 bases at V and 0 bases at J, with 16 bases between. The CDR3 bases are TGTGCCAGCAGTTATGTGCGGGACAGAAACTCCTACGAGCAGTACTTC. Amino acids: CASSYVRDRNSYEQYF. The complete variable domain, with remaining parts taken from reference TRBV28 and TRBJ2-7, reads DVKVTQSSRYLVKRTGEKVFLECVQDMDHENMFWYRQDPGLGLRLIYFSYDVKMKEKGDIPEGYSVSREKKERFSLILESASTNQTSMYLCASSYVRDRNSYEQYFGPGTRLTVT.

This clone was found once. The chain has TRBV1 and TRBJ2-1; TRBD2 is the table's D call, not checked against the DNA. TRBV1 is shown as a pseudogene. The length of the CDR3 is 17 residues. The CDR3, as DNA: TGCACCAGCAGCCAAGTCGGACCCAGGGAGGCATACAATGAGCAGTTCTTC. Translation: CTSSQVGPREAYNEQFF.

The gene calls are TRBV2 and TRBJ1-1; no definite D call. V was pared by 2 bases and J by 4 bases, with 2 bases between. The CDR3 length is 11 residues. Germline V CDR1 and CDR2: SNHLY, FYNNEI. Written as DNA, the CDR3 is TGTGCCAGCAGTGAACGCACTGAAGCTTTCTTT. Residues: CASSERTEAFF.

The V call is TRBV9, the J call TRBJ2-2, with D tentatively TRBD2 (5 bases). Germline V CDR1 and CDR2: SGDLS, YYNGEE. This CDR3 is built from 15 residues. Trimming cost V 4 bases and J 7 bases, with 17 bases left between them. The CDR3 DNA is TGTGCCAGCAGCCGGACCGGAGGAATTGACGGGGAGCTGTTTTTT. It codes for CASSRTGGIDGELFF.

CDR3 coding DNA: TGCGCCAGCAGCCAAGATGGAGGTGCAGGGGGACCCCTTTACAATGAGCAGTTCTTC. Translating it yields CASSQDGGAGGPLYNEQFF. The genes are TRBV4-1 and TRBJ2-1; 7 positions agree with TRBD1. The CDR3 consists of 19 residues. Looked up from germline, CDR1 is MGHRA and CDR2 is YSYEKL. Trimming cost V 0 bases and J 4 bases; bases outside gene matches: 15.

The V gene is TRBV18, the J gene TRBJ2-6, with 10 nucleotides matching TRBD1. The trim removed 2 bases at V and 1 base at J, leaving 8 bases unmatched. The CDR3 has 19 residues. Per germline, CDR1 KGHSH and CDR2 LQKENI. The CDR3 bases are TGTGCCAGCTCACCAATTGGGACAGGGGTTGGTTCTGGGGCCAACGTCCTGACTTTC. Amino acid sequence: CASSPIGTGVGSGANVLTF.

DNA for the CDR3: TGTGCCAGCAGTCACGCCCAGGGGGCCACCGGGGAGCTGTTTTTT. Its translation is CASSHAQGATGELFF. The rearrangement joins TRBV6-6 to TRBJ2-2; 8 positions match TRBD1. V trimming: 5 bases; J trimming: 4 bases; junction bases outside the gene matches: 6. Per germline, CDR1 MNHNY and CDR2 SVGAGI (reference sequence). The CDR3 totals 15 residues.

This clone has only one observation. The V gene is TRBV27, the J gene TRBJ2-7; 13 bases fit TRBD2. Trimming at V came to 2 bases and at J to 5 bases, leaving 0 bases not matched to a gene. Germline V gene data show CDR1 as MNHEY and CDR2 as SMNVEV (reference sequence). This CDR3 has 14 residues. The CDR3 region has the DNA TGTGCCAGCAGTTTAGGGACTAGCGGGAACGAGCAGTACTTC. Its translation is CASSLGTSGNEQYF.

The chain couples TRBV27 to TRBJ1-2; D is undetermined. The germline V gene encodes CDR1 MNHEY and CDR2 SMNVEV (reference sequence). The V end was cut by 3 bases, the J end by 3 bases, with 14 bases between. The CDR3 has 15 amino acids. The CDR3 loop reads CASSFRVAVDYGYTF. CDR3 bases: TGTGCCAGCAGTTTTCGGGTGGCGGTGGACTATGGCTACACCTTC.

The chain is built from TRBV28 and TRBJ2-7; tentatively, D is TRBD2 (6 bases). The CDR3 contains 15 residues. V was pared by 3 bases and J by 1 base, with 13 bases between. Per the germline V gene, CDR1 is MDHEN and CDR2 is SYDVKM. The CDR3 here is CASSFGLASSYEQYF. CDR3 nucleotide sequence: TGTGCCAGCAGTTTCGGCCTAGCGTCTTCCTACGAGCAGTACTTC. The variable domain in full, with the rest retrieved from reference TRBV28 and TRBJ2-7, is DVKVTQSSRYLVKRTGEKVFLECVQDMDHENMFWYRQDPGLGLRLIYFSYDVKMKEKGDIPEGYSVSREKKERFSLILESASTNQTSMYLCASSFGLASSYEQYFGPGTRLTVT.

The rearrangement joins TRBV2 to TRBJ2-3; 10 positions agree with TRBD1. The length of the CDR3 is 14 residues. Germline-derived CDR1 and CDR2 are SNHLY and FYNNEI. The trim removed 6 bases at V and 4 bases at J, leaving 4 bases unmatched. Here the CDR3 DNA reads TGTGCCAGCAGGCCGGGACAGGGGTCAGATACGCAGTATTTT. Translated, it gives CASRPGQGSDTQYF.

The chain carries TRBV7-9 and TRBJ1-3, with D unclear. Per the germline V gene, CDR1 is SEHNR and CDR2 is FQNEAQ (reference sequence). This CDR3 has 15 residues. V shed 9 bases and J shed 0 bases, with 15 bases lying between them. The DNA of the CDR3 is TGTGCCAGTTCGTTTGAGGTCCTCTCTGGAAACACCATATATTTT. It specifies CASSFEVLSGNTIYF.

The rearrangement links TRBV5-1 to TRBJ2-4, with TRBD1 identical over 10 bases. The CDR3 consists of 16 residues. The germline CDR1 and CDR2 sequences are SGHRS and YFSETQ. V dropped 5 bases and J dropped 5; count of bases not matched to a gene: 10. Here the CDR3 reads CASSSRQGARENIQYF. CDR3 bases: TGCGCCAGCAGTAGCAGACAGGGGGCACGGGAAAACATTCAGTACTTC.

This clone was seen a few times. The genes are TRBV7-6 and TRBJ2-1, with a weak D call TRBD2 (7 bases). V lost 6 bases to trimming and J lost 5 bases, with 17 bases between them. This CDR3 has 15 residues. Germline V gene data show CDR1 as SGHVS and CDR2 as FNYEAQ. The CDR3 protein is CASRKGVLANNEQFF. DNA of the CDR3: TGTGCCAGCAGGAAGGGGGTACTAGCGAACAATGAGCAGTTCTTC.